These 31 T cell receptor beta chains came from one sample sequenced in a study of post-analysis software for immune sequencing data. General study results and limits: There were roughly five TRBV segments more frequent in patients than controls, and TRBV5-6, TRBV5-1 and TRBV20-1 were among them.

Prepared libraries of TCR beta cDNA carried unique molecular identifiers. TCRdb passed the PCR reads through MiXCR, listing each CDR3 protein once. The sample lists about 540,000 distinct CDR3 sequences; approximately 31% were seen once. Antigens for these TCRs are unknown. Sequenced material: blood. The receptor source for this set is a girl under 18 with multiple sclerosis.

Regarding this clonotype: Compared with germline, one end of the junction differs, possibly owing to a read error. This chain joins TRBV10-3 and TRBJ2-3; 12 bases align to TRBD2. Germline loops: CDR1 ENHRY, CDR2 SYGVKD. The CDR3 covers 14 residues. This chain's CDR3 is CATQTSGSIDTQYF. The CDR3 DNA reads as TGTGCCACCCAGACTAGCGGGAGCATAGATACGCAGTATTTT.

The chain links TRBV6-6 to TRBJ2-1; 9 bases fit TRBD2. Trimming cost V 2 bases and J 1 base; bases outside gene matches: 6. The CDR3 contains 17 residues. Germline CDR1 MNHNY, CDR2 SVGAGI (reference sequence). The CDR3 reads CASSYILAGASYNEQFF. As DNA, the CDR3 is TGTGCCAGCAGTTACATATTAGCGGGGGCATCCTACAATGAGCAGTTCTTC.

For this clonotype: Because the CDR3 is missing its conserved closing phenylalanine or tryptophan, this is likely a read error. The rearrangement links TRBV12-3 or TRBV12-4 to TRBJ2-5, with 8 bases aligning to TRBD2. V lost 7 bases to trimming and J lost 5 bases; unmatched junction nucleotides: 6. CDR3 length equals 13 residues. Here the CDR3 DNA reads TGTGCCAGCACCCTTAGCGGGGTGGAGACCCAGTACGTC. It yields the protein CASTLSGVETQYV.

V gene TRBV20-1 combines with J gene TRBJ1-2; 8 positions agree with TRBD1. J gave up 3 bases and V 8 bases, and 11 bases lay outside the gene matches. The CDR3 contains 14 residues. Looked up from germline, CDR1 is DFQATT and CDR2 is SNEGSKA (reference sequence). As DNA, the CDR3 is TGCAGTACGTTTCCAGGGGGCGCAGACTATGGCTACACCTTC. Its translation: CSTFPGGADYGYTF.

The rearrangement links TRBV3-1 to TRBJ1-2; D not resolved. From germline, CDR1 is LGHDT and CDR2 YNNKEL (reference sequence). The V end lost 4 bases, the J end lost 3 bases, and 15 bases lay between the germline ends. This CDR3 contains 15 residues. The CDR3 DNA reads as TGTGCCAGCAGCCCAGACCTGGGAGGAGACTATGGCTACACCTTC. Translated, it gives CASSPDLGGDYGYTF.

The CDR3 coding sequence is TGCGCCAGCAGCTTGGAGGCTAGCCCGGGCTACGAGCAGTACTTC. Encoded protein: CASSLEASPGYEQYF. The genes are TRBV5-1 and TRBJ2-7; possible D gene TRBD2, 5 bases. The germline gives CDR1 SGHRS, CDR2 YFSETQ. Trimming stripped 0 bases from V and 3 bases from J, with 13 bases between. The CDR3 length is 15 residues.

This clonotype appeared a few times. CDR3 region: CASRYDRVQETQYF. In DNA, the CDR3 is TGTGCCAGCAGGTACGACAGGGTACAAGAGACCCAGTACTTC. J is TRBJ2-5 and V is TRBV6-5, with 7 bases that match TRBD1. The CDR3 extends over 14 amino acids. Germline CDR1 and CDR2: MNHEY and SVGAGI. The trim removed 6 bases at V and 2 bases at J, leaving 6 bases unmatched.

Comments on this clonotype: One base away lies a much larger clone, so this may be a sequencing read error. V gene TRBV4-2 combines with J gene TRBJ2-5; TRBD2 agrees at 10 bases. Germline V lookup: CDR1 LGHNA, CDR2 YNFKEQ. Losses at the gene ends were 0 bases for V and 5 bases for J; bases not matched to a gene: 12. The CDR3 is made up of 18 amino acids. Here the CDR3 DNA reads TGTGCCAGCAGCCAAGATCCTCGGTTAGCGGGGGGAAGGGAGACCCAGTACTTC. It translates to CASSQDPRLAGGRETQYF.

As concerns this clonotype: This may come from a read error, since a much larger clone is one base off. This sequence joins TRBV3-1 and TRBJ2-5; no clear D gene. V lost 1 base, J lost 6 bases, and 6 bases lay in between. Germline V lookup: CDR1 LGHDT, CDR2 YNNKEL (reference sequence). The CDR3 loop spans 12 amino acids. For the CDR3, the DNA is TGTGCCAGCAGCCAAGTAGAAAAGACCCAGTACTTC. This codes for CASSQVEKTQYF.

CDR3: CASSQSRASGANVLTF. The CDR3 DNA reads TGTGCCAGCAGCCAAAGCCGGGCCAGTGGGGCCAACGTCCTGACTTTC. The chain recombines TRBV3-1 with TRBJ2-6, with no clear D. CDR3 length equals 16 residues. V was cut by 2 bases and J by 3 bases, with 11 bases left in between. Per the germline V gene, CDR1 is LGHDT and CDR2 is YNNKEL (reference sequence).

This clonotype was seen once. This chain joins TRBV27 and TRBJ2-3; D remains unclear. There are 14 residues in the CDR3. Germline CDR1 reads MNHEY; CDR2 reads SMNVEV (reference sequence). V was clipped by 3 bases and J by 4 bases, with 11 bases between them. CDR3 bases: TGTGCCAGCAGTTTGGCGCTCACTTCAGATACGCAGTATTTT. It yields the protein CASSLALTSDTQYF.

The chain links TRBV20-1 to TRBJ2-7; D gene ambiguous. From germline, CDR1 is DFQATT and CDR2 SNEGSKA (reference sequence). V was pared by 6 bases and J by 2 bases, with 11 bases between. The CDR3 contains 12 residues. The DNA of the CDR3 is TGCAGTGCCCGCGACTTGACCTACGAGCAGTACTTC. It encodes CSARDLTYEQYF.

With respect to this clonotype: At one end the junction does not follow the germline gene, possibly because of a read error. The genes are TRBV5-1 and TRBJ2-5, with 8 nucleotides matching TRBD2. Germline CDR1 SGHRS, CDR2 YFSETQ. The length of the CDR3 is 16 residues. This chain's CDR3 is CAGSLGTRGGQETQYF. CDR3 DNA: TGCGCCGGCAGCTTGGGGACTAGAGGAGGGCAAGAGACCCAGTACTTC.

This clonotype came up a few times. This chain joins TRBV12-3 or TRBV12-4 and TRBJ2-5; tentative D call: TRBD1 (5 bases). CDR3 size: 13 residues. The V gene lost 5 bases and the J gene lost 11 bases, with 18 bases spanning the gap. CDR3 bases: TGTGCCAGCAGTACGAATCTCAGGGTGACGCAGTACTTC. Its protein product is CASSTNLRVTQYF.

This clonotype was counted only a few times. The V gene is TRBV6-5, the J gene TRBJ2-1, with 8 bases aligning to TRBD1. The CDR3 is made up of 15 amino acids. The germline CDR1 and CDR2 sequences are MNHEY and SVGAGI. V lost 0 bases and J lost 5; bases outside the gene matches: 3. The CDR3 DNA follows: TGTGCCAGCAGTTACTCGAACAGGGGGAACAATGAGCAGTTCTTC. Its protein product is CASSYSNRGNNEQFF.

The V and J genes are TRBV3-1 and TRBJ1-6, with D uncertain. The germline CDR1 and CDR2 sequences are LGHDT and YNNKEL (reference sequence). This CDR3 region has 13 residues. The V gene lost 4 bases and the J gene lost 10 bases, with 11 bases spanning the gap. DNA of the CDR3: TGTGCCAGCAGCCCGGAGGTCAGCTCACCCCTCCACTTT. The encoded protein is CASSPEVSSPLHF. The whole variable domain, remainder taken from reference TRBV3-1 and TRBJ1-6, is DTAVSQTPKYLVTQMGNDKSIKCEQNLGHDTMYWYKQDSKKFLKIMFSYNNKELIINETVPNRFSPKSPDKAHLNLHINSLELGDSAVYFCASSPEVSSPLHFGNGTRLTVT.

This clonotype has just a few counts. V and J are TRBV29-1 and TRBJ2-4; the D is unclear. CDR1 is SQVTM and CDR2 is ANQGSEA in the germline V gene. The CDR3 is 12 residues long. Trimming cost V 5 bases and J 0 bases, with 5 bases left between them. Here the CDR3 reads CSVLLAKNIQYF. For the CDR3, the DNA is TGCAGCGTTCTACTAGCCAAAAACATTCAGTACTTC. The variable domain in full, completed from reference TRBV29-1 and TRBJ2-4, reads SAVISQKPSRDICQRGTSLTIQCQVDSQVTMMFWYRQQPGQSLTLIATANQGSEATYESGFVIDKFPISRPNLTFSTLTVSNMSPEDSSIYLCSVLLAKNIQYFGAGTRLSVL.

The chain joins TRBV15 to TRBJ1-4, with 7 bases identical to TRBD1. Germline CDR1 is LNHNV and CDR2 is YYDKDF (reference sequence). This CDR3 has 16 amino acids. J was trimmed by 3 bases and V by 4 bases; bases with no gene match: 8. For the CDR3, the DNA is TGTGCCACCAGCAAACTTCCACAGGGGTCTAATGAAAAACTGTTTTTT. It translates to CATSKLPQGSNEKLFF.

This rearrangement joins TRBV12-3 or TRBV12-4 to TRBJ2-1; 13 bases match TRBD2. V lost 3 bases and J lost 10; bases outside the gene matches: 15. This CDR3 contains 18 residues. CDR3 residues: CASSLALQTSGGKDEQFF. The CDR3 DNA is TGTGCCAGCAGTTTGGCCCTACAGACTAGCGGGGGGAAAGACGAGCAGTTCTTC.

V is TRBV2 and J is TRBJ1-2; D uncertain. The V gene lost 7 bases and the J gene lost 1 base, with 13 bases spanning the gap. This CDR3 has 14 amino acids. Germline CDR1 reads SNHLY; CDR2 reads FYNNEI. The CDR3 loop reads CASIREESNYGYTF. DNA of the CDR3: TGTGCCAGCATCCGAGAGGAGAGTAACTATGGCTACACCTTC.

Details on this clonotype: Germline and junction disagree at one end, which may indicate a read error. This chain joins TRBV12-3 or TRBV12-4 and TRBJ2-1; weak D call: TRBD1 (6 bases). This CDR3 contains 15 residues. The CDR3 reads CASSWDTSSHNEQFF. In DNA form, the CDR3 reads TGTGCCAGCAGCTGGGACACGAGCTCCCACAATGAGCAGTTCTTC.

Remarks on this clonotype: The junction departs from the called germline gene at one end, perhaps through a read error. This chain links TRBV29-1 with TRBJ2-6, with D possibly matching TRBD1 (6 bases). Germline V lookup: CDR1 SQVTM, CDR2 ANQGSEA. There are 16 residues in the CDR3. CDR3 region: CSVEEFGGAGASVLTF. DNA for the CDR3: TGCAGCGTTGAAGAGTTTGGGGGCGCCGGGGCCAGCGTCCTGACTTTC. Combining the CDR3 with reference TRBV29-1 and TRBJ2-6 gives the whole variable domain SAVISQKPSRDICQRGTSLTIQCQVDSQVTMMFWYRQQPGQSLTLIATANQGSEATYESGFVIDKFPISRPNLTFSTLTVSNMSPEDSSIYLCSVEEFGGAGASVLTFGAGSRLTVL.

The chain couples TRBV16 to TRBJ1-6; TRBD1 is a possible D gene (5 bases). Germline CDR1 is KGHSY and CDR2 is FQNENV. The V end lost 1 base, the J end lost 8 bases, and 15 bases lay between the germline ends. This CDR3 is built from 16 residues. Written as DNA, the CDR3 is TGTGCCAGCAGCCAATTAGGTGCAGGGAGTCATTCACCCCTCCACTTT. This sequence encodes CASSQLGAGSHSPLHF.

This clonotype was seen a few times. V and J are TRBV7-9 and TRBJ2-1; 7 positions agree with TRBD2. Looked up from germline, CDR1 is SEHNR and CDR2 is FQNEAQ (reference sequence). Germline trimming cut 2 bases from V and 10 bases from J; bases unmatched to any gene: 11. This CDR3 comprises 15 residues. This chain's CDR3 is CASSLFETSLNEQFF. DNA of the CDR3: TGTGCCAGCAGCTTATTCGAGACTAGCCTCAACGAGCAGTTCTTC.

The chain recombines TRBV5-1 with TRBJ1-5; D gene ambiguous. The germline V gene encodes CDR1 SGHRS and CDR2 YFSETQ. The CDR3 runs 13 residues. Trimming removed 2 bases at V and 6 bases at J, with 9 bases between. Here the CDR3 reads CASSFDDAQPQHF. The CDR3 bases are TGCGCCAGCAGCTTTGACGATGCTCAGCCCCAGCATTTT.

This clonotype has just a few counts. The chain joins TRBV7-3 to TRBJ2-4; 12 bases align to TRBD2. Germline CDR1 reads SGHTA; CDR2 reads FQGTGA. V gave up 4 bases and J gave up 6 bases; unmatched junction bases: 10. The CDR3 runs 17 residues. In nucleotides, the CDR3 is TGTGCCAGCAGCTCGCCTAGCGGGGGGGCAAGAATAAACATTCAGTACTTC. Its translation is CASSSPSGGARINIQYF.

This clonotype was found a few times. CDR3 coding DNA: TGTGCCAGCAGCCCCTCTTCGGACAGGGAGTATGGCTACACCTTC. Translation gives CASSPSSDREYGYTF. The chain joins TRBV4-2 to TRBJ1-2, with 8 bases matching TRBD1. The V gene's germline CDR1 is LGHNA and CDR2 YNFKEQ. The trim removed 4 bases at V and 5 bases at J, leaving 9 bases unmatched. This CDR3 has 15 residues.

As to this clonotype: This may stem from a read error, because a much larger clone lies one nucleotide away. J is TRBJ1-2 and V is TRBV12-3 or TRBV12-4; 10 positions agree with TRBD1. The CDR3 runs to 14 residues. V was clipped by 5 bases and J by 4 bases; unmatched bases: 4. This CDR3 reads CASSDRGLGYGYTF. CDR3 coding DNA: TGTGCCAGCAGTGACAGGGGGCTAGGCTATGGCTACACCTTC.

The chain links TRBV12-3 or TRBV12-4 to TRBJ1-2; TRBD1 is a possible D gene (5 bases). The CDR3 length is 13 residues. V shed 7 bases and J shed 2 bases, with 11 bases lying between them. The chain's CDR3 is CASKMSGNYGYTF. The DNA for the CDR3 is TGTGCCAGCAAGATGTCAGGGAACTATGGCTACACCTTC.

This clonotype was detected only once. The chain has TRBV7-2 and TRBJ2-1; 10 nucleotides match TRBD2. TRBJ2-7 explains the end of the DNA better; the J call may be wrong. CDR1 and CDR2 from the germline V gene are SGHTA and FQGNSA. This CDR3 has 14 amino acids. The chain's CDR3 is CASRPGLAYNEQYF. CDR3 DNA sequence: TGTGCCAGCCGACCGGGACTAGCGTACAATGAGCAGTACTTC.

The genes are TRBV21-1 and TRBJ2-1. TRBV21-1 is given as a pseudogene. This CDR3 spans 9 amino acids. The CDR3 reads CARRNEQFF. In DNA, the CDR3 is TGTGCCAGACGCAATGAGCAGTTCTTC.